Each of the 27 T cell receptor beta chains below was sequenced from the same sample in a study of blood T cell repertoires in COVID-19. Measured with immunoSEQ multiplex PCR; TCRdb has only the in-frame clones, and not every one. The sample lists approximately 200,000 clones, roughly 82% seen once, with about 10% in the top ten. Specimen: PBMCs or T cells enriched from blood (not recorded which). These TCRs come from a middle-aged man who had recovered from COVID-19.

The chain has TRBV3-1 (or the pseudogene TRBV3-2) and TRBJ1-2, with 9 bases fitting TRBD1. This CDR3 region has 15 residues. Germline values: CDR1 LGHDT, CDR2 YNNKEL (reference sequence). The ends lost 0 bases at V and 4 bases at J; junction bases unmatched: 3. CDR3 loop: CASSQEVGQGYGYTF. The CDR3 DNA sequence: TGTGCCAGCAGCCAAGAAGTGGGACAGGGCTATGGCTACACCTTC.

In regard to this clone: The DNA is omitted, as the CDR3 cannot be located on it reliably, and the CDR3 follows TCRdb's listing. The V gene is TRBV6-5, the J gene TRBJ1-2; the D call of TRBD1 is as the table states it, not checked on the DNA. The CDR3 adds up to 15 amino acids, both ends counted. Germline CDR1 and CDR2: MNHEY and SVGAGI. The CDR3 spells CASSFGEGQGIGYTF.

V gene TRBV6-1 combines with J gene TRBJ1-1; TRBD1 is a possible D gene (6 bases). CDR1 MNHNS and CDR2 SASEGT come from the germline V gene. V dropped 1 base and J dropped 6 bases, with 12 bases sitting between them. CDR3 length: 14 amino acids. DNA of the CDR3: TGTGCCAGCAGTGAAGGCCGAAACAGGGCTGAAGCTTTCTTT. The encoded protein is CASSEGRNRAEAFF.

This clone was seen just once. The genes are TRBV6-5 and TRBJ1-4; D is unresolved. The ends were cut back, 2 bases at V and 1 base at J, with 5 bases in the middle. CDR3 length: 14 residues. CDR1 and CDR2 (germline): MNHEY, SVGAGI. In DNA form, the CDR3 reads TGTGCCAGCAGTTACCGGTTAACTAATGAAAAACTGTTTTTT. Its protein is CASSYRLTNEKLFF.

This chain connects TRBV5-4 to TRBJ1-6; tentatively, D is TRBD1 (6 bases). The CDR3 is 15 residues long. Germline CDR1 is SGHNT and CDR2 is YYREEE (reference sequence). Trimming left V 2 bases short and J 7 bases short, with 13 bases between. CDR3 sequence reads: CASSLDRRVNSPLHF. The CDR3 region has the DNA TGTGCCAGCAGCTTAGACAGGAGAGTAAATTCACCCCTCCACTTT.

This chain uses TRBV7-9 with TRBJ2-4; perhaps TRBD1 as D (6 bases). Trimming took off 4 bases at V and 11 bases at J, with 18 bases between the two ends. The germline CDR1 and CDR2 sequences are SEHNR and FQNEAQ (reference sequence). The CDR3 is 14 residues long. CDR3 loop: CASSWTADLQFQYF. CDR3 DNA: TGTGCCAGCAGCTGGACAGCCGATCTCCAATTTCAGTACTTC.

The rearrangement uses TRBV28 and TRBJ1-4, with D perhaps TRBD1 (6 bases). The germline V and J ends were trimmed by 5 bases and 5 bases, with 12 bases remaining between them. Per germline, CDR1 MDHEN and CDR2 SYDVKM. This CDR3 is built from 14 residues. CDR3 loop: CASSAGVANEKLFF. CDR3 sequence (DNA): TGTGCCAGCAGTGCAGGGGTCGCGAATGAAAAACTGTTTTTT.

For this clone: This CDR3 is also generated by other DNA sequences in the sample. V usage is TRBV7-3 and J usage is TRBJ2-3; D is unclear. V lost 5 bases and J 1 base, leaving 7 bases between the germline ends. The CDR3 runs to 13 residues. CDR1 and CDR2 (germline): SGHTA, FQGTGA. The CDR3 here is CASSPPGTDTQYF. The CDR3 DNA sequence: TGTGCCAGCAGCCCCCCGGGCACAGATACGCAGTATTTT.

The gene calls are TRBV7-2 and TRBJ2-7; TRBD1 is a possible D gene (6 bases). This CDR3 has 12 amino acids. V gave up 7 bases and J gave up 3 bases, with 10 bases separating them. CDR1 is SGHTA and CDR2 is FQGNSA in the germline V gene. CDR3 amino acids: CASTLTGYEQYF. The CDR3, as DNA: TGTGCCAGCACCCTGACAGGCTACGAGCAGTACTTC.

This chain uses TRBV7-5 with TRBJ2-7; the table's D call TRBD2 went unverified against the DNA. TRBV7-5 is given as a pseudogene. CDR3 size: 15 residues. CDR3 in DNA: TGTGCCAGAAGTTCGGGAGATAGCGGAGTCTACGAGCAGTACGTC. Translating it yields CARSSGDSGVYEQYV.

The rearrangement uses TRBV7-2 and TRBJ1-2; TRBD1 matches 10 bases. The germline CDR1 and CDR2 sequences are SGHTA and FQGNSA. With V trimmed by 1 base and J by 4 bases, 6 bases remained unmatched. The CDR3 spans 16 residues. Here the CDR3 reads CASSLGQGARSYGYTF. CDR3 nucleotides: TGTGCCAGCAGCTTAGGACAGGGGGCGCGGAGCTATGGCTACACCTTC.

The chain has TRBV5-4 and TRBJ2-7; D is unclear. The CDR3 contains 13 residues. Germline lookup yields CDR1 SGHNT and CDR2 YYREEE (reference sequence). The ends were cut back, 2 bases at V and 1 base at J, with 7 bases in the middle. The CDR3 nucleotides read TGTGCCAGCAGCTTTCTTTCTTCCTACGAGCAGTACTTC. Its translation: CASSFLSSYEQYF.

Only one count was recorded for this clone. This chain links TRBV7-2 with TRBJ2-2; TRBD1 is a possible D gene (5 bases). Germline CDR1 is SGHTA and CDR2 is FQGNSA. The V and J ends lost 1 base and 6 bases respectively, with 9 bases between them. This CDR3 has 14 residues. CDR3 loop: CASSLVGVAGELFF. For the CDR3, the DNA is TGTGCCAGCAGCTTAGTAGGGGTCGCCGGGGAGCTGTTTTTT.

The chain couples TRBV11-2 to TRBJ2-1; 11 bases align to TRBD1. This CDR3 contains 15 residues. V gave up 5 bases and J gave up 7 bases; unmatched junction bases: 7. Per the germline V gene, CDR1 is SGHAT and CDR2 is FQNNGV. The chain's CDR3 is CASSQVRDRGNEQFF. For the CDR3, the DNA is TGTGCCAGCAGCCAAGTAAGGGACAGGGGGAATGAGCAGTTCTTC.

The genes are TRBV4-1 and TRBJ2-1, with D possibly TRBD2 on 6 matching bases. This CDR3 has 15 residues. Germline V CDR1 and CDR2: MGHRA, YSYEKL. The V and J ends lost 1 base and 3 bases respectively, with 10 bases between them. The DNA of the CDR3 is TGCGCCAGCAGCCAAGTCTTCGGGGGCTACAATGAGCAGTTCTTC. The encoded protein is CASSQVFGGYNEQFF.

This clone is a singleton in its sample. The chain has TRBV12-3 or TRBV12-4 and TRBJ2-2; D uncertain. The CDR3 spans 13 residues. The V end was cut by 5 bases, the J end by 0 bases, with 4 bases between. The CDR3 spells CASSPSNTGELFF. CDR3 bases: TGTGCCAGCAGTCCGTCGAACACCGGGGAGCTGTTTTTT.

V and J are TRBV11-1 and TRBJ2-5, with D unclear. Germline lookup yields CDR1 SGHAT and CDR2 FQDESV (reference sequence). The CDR3 is 11 residues long. Between the trimmed V and J ends, which lost 3 bases and 5 bases, there was a span of 4 bases. The CDR3 DNA reads as TGTGCCAGCAGCTTGCGCGAGACCCAGTACTTC. This sequence encodes CASSLRETQYF. The full variable domain, with the rest looked up from reference TRBV11-1 and TRBJ2-5, is EAEVAQSPRYKITEKSQAVAFWCDPISGHATLYWYRQILGQGPELLVQFQDESVVDDSQLPKDRFSAERLKGVDSTLKIQPAELGDSAMYLCASSLRETQYFGPGTRLLVL.

This clone turned up a few times. The chain couples TRBV27 to TRBJ1-5; 8 bases line up with TRBD1. The CDR3 loop spans 19 amino acids. The germline V gene encodes CDR1 MNHEY and CDR2 SMNVEV (reference sequence). With V trimmed by 6 bases and J by 2 bases, 18 bases remained unmatched. CDR3 nucleotide sequence: TGTGCCAGCAGGCTATGGGCCTACACAACAGGGGGTGGCAATCAGCCCCAGCATTTT. Translation: CASRLWAYTTGGGNQPQHF.

This clone was observed a handful of times. The J gene is TRBJ1-5, the V gene TRBV29-1; D is perhaps TRBD1 (6 bases). Between the trimmed V and J ends, which lost 4 bases and 2 bases, there was a span of 12 bases. CDR1 SQVTM and CDR2 ANQGSEA come from the germline V gene. There are 14 residues in the CDR3. CDR3 coding DNA: TGCAGCGTTGCCACAGGGTCCGGCAATCAGCCCCAGCATTTT. It yields the protein CSVATGSGNQPQHF.

The gene calls are TRBV19 and TRBJ2-7; 11 bases map to TRBD1. The CDR3 length is 16 residues. Germline CDR1 reads LNHDA; CDR2 reads SQIVND (reference sequence). V trimming: 3 bases; J trimming: 3 bases; junction bases outside the gene matches: 7. The CDR3 sequence: CASSIWTGGNRYEQYF. The CDR3 DNA is TGTGCCAGTAGTATTTGGACAGGGGGCAATCGCTACGAGCAGTACTTC.

This clone was detected only a few times. J is TRBJ2-1 and V is TRBV2; D might be TRBD2 (6 bases). Germline CDR1 and CDR2: SNHLY and FYNNEI. The CDR3 sequence is 14 residues long. V lost 8 bases, J lost 6 bases, and 17 bases lay in between. The DNA of the CDR3 is TGTGCCAGCGGAATGTCCGGGACTTCCAATGAGCAGTTCTTC. Amino acid sequence: CASGMSGTSNEQFF.

On this clone: The junction departs from germline at one end; a sequencing error may be responsible. The chain couples TRBV2 to TRBJ1-2, with a possible D match to TRBD1 (5 bases). The CDR3 consists of 13 residues. CDR1 and CDR2 from the germline V gene are SNHLY and FYNNEI. As DNA, the CDR3 is TGTGCCAGCAGAGAAGGGACTTTCTATGGCTACACCTTC. Protein: CASREGTFYGYTF. The full variable domain, with the rest looked up from reference TRBV2 and TRBJ1-2, is EPEVTQTPSHQVTQMGQEVILRCVPISNHLYFYWYRQILGQKVEFLVSFYNNEISEKSEIFDDQFSVERPDGSNFTLKIRSTKLEDSAMYFCASREGTFYGYTFGSGTRLTVV.

The chain links TRBV7-8 to TRBJ2-2; 7 bases match TRBD1. Germline loops: CDR1 SGHVS, CDR2 FQNEAQ. The CDR3 covers 14 residues. V gave up 3 bases and J gave up 5 bases; unmatched junction bases: 3. CDR3: CASSLGQLTGELFF. The CDR3 DNA is TGTGCCAGCAGCTTGGGACAGTTAACCGGGGAGCTGTTTTTT.

J is TRBJ2-7 and V is TRBV28, with TRBD2 identical over 7 bases. The CDR3 is 15 amino acids. CDR1 is MDHEN and CDR2 is SYDVKM in the germline V gene. V gave up 4 bases and J gave up 3 bases; unmatched junction bases: 9. The CDR3 coding sequence is TGTGCCAGCAGTTCATCTAGCGGTCCCTTCTACGAGCAGTACTTC. It specifies CASSSSSGPFYEQYF.

This clone came up a few times. The chain links TRBV30 to TRBJ1-3; 8 bases agree with TRBD1. From germline, CDR1 is GTSNPN and CDR2 SVGIG (reference sequence). The V gene end was trimmed by 5 bases and the J gene end by 0 bases; junction bases not matched to a gene: 6. This CDR3 region has 15 residues. CDR3 loop: CAWCQGASSGNTIYF. In DNA form, the CDR3 reads TGTGCCTGGTGCCAGGGGGCGAGCTCTGGAAACACCATATATTTT.

The chain couples TRBV6-4 to TRBJ1-2; D is perhaps TRBD1 (5 bases). The CDR3 is made up of 16 amino acids. CDR1 is MRHNA and CDR2 is SNTAGT in the germline V gene. Trimming removed 6 bases at V and 0 bases at J, with 17 bases between. CDR3 nucleotides: TGTGCCAGCAGGCCTCAGGGCAACGTAGCTAACTATGGCTACACCTTC. Translating gives CASRPQGNVANYGYTF.

V is TRBV30 and J is TRBJ1-6; D call uncertain. V lost 1 base, J lost 8 bases, and 9 bases lay in between. Looked up from germline, CDR1 is GTSNPN and CDR2 is SVGIG (reference sequence). The CDR3 is made up of 13 amino acids. The CDR3 DNA reads TGTGCCTGGAGTGAGACACTGTATTCACCCCTCCACTTT. Translated: CAWSETLYSPLHF.